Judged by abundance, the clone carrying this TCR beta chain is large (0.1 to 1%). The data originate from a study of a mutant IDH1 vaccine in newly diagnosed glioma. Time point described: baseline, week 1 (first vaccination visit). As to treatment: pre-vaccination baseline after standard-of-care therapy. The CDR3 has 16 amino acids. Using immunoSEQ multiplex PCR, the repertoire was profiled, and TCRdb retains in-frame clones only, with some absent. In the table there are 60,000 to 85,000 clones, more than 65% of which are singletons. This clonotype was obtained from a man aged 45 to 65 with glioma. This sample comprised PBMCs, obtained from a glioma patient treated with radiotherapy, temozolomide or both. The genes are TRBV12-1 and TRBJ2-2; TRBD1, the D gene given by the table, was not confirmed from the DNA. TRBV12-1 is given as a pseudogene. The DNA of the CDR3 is TGTGCCAGCAGCCTCAAGACAGCCCCAGACACCGGGGAGCTGTTTTTT. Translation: CASSLKTAPDTGELFF.